The source of this T cell receptor (beta chain) is a study of T cells in Graves' hyperthyroidism and ophthalmopathy. Study-wide results and caveats: A model built on 13 V-J features separated ophthalmopathy from stable hyperthyroidism.

Disease duration under 2 months; hyperthyroidism patients were aged 18 to 65. Used for diagnoses were clinical symptoms, serum thyroxine and TRAb, thyroid ultrasound and orbital computed tomography. This CDR3 is 13 amino acids long. V shed 5 bases and J shed 2 bases, with 9 bases lying between them. Germline values: CDR1 MNHNS, CDR2 SASEGT. This clonotype was seen a few times. Antigen: not known. TCR beta CDR3 regions were amplified from RNA transcripts. The TCR CDR3 was amplified in a first-round RT-PCR using the HTBI primer set. TCRdb processed the multiplex PCR reads anew with MiXCR; each CDR3 protein has one entry. Of 500,000 to 750,000 distinct CDR3 sequences in the sample, 35% to 55% were seen once.

Sequencing was performed on peripheral blood or thyroid tissue (not recorded which). The clonotype comes from a woman between 18 and 29 years old with Graves' hyperthyroidism. V usage is TRBV6-1 and J usage is TRBJ1-2; no firm D call. CDR3 bases: TGTGCCAGCAGTTACTCGGGAAACTATGGCTACACCTTC. Translation gives CASSYSGNYGYTF.